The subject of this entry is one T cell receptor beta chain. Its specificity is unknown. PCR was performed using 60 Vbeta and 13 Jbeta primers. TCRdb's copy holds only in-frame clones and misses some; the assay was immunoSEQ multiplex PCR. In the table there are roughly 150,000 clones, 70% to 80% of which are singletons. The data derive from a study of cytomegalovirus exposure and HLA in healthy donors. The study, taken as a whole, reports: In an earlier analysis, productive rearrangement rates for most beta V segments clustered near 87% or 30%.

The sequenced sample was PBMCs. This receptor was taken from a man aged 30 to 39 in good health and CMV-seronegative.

The CDR3 region has the DNA TGTGCCAGTAGTCACAGGGGGGATAATTCACCCCTCCACTTT. This codes for CASSHRGDNSPLHF. The chain joins TRBV19 to TRBJ1-6, with 8 bases lining up with TRBD1. J lost 5 bases, V lost 5 bases, and 2 bases had no gene match. This CDR3 has 14 amino acids. In germline, CDR1 is LNHDA, CDR2 SQIVND (reference sequence).